Listed below are T cell receptor beta chains from one sample, sequenced in a study of T cell clonotyping in hematopoietic cell transplantation. Profiled with immunoSEQ multiplex PCR; TCRdb holds only in-frame clones, not every one. The data show a few thousand clones, around nine tenths seen once. This material consisted of peripheral blood mononuclear cells, taken 100 days after allogeneic stem cell transplant. The receptors stem from a male patient between 65 and 85 years old who had an allogeneic stem cell transplant from an unrelated donor, so T cells may come from the graft donor. Some clones in this sample may be carry-over from other donors' samples. CDR3s leave out the opening cysteine and the closing phenylalanine or tryptophan. Each record gives: CDR3 length, J gene, V gene, CDR3 protein.

12,TRBJ1-1,TRBV28,ASTLEGRDTEAF
13,TRBJ2-7,TRBV27,ASSLSDSLTYEQY
12,TRBJ1-5,TRBV27,ASSFGADNQPQH
13,TRBJ2-5,TRBV11-2,ASSRYGLAPETQY
11,TRBJ1-1,TRBV4-1,ASSQGTYAEAF
13,TRBJ2-1,TRBV6-5,ASADRDPPYNEQF
14,TRBJ2-7,TRBV4-1,ASSHPGLAGGYEQY
12,TRBJ2-7,TRBV7-9,ASSSWSSSYEQY
15,TRBJ2-2,TRBV7-6,ASSDGLAGGFTGELF
14,TRBJ2-4,TRBV6-5,ASSYSWTSGRNIQY
13,TRBJ2-5,TRBV6-6,ASSYSSGGGETQY
11,TRBJ1-1,TRBV30,AWSSPPGTEAF
15,TRBJ2-3,TRBV9,ASTTTMGKGGTATQY
11,TRBJ1-1,TRBV19,ASSQGQGSRAF
13,TRBJ2-1,TRBV23-1,ASKFRGPPYNEQF
13,TRBJ1-2,TRBV6-5,ASRGPGQGNYGYT